A selection of T cell receptor beta chains follows, all from one sample in a study of blood T cell repertoires in COVID-19. Assay used: immunoSEQ multiplex PCR; TCRdb lists only in-frame clones, some missing. Of about 150,000 clones in the sample, roughly 87% are singletons; the top ten hold over 4%. The sequenced sample was PBMCs or T cells enriched from blood (not recorded which). These receptors were obtained from a middle-aged woman who had been exposed to COVID-19. Each CDR3 is given with its conserved first and last residue. A D gene is named only where the DNA matches it firmly. A clone size is listed for some rows: how often the clone was seen (once, few, many), or a class if it is expanded.

v_call	d_call	j_call	clone_size	cdr3_aa	cdr3_nt
TRBV6-6	TRBD2	TRBJ2-7	-	CASSYGVAGTDYEQYF	TGTGCCAGCAGTTACGGGGTAGCGGGGACCGACTACGAGCAGTACTTC
TRBV7-2	-	TRBJ2-4	-	CASSLQAGVGKNIQYF	TGTGCCAGCAGCTTACAGGCAGGGGTGGGCAAAAACATTCAGTACTTC
TRBV9	TRBD1	TRBJ1-4	-	CASSVEGARSGEKLFF	TGTGCCAGCAGCGTAGAGGGGGCGCGTTCAGGAGAAAAACTGTTTTTT
TRBV9	TRBD1	TRBJ1-2	few	CASSVASGQGVYGYTF	TGTGCCAGCAGCGTAGCCTCCGGACAGGGGGTCTATGGCTACACCTTC
TRBV25-1	-	TRBJ1-1	few	CASSEVGSGQPMAFF	TGTGCCAGCAGTGAAGTTGGGTCTGGGCAGCCGATGGCTTTCTTT
TRBV7-9	TRBD2	TRBJ2-2	-	CASSSITRLAGANTGELFF	TGTGCCAGCAGCTCAATAACCCGACTAGCGGGGGCGAACACCGGGGAGCTGTTTTTT
TRBV10-2	TRBD1	TRBJ1-4	-	CASAGTENEKLFF	TGCGCCAGCGCCGGGACAGAGAATGAAAAACTGTTTTTT
TRBV2	TRBD1	TRBJ1-2	-	CASSRQGGNYGYTF	TGTGCCAGCAGCCGACAGGGGGGGAACTATGGCTACACCTTC
TRBV12-3/TRBV12-4	-	TRBJ2-7	-	CASSLRQVYEQYF	TGTGCCAGCAGTTTAAGACAGGTATACGAGCAGTACTTC
TRBV28	-	TRBJ1-4	-	CASRDSKEKLFF	TGTGCCAGCCGCGACAGCAAAGAAAAACTGTTTTTT
TRBV5-1	TRBD1	TRBJ2-2	-	CASSPTGQGNTGELFF	TGCGCCAGCAGCCCGACGGGACAGGGTAACACCGGGGAGCTGTTTTTT
TRBV15	-	TRBJ2-2	-	CATSERNGELFF	TGTGCCACCAGCGAGAGGAACGGGGAGCTGTTTTTT
TRBV12-5	-	TRBJ1-1	-	CASGSRDTEAFF	TGTGCTAGTGGTTCCCGAGACACTGAAGCTTTCTTT
TRBV18	TRBD1	TRBJ1-4	-	CASSPSTGDEKLFF	TGTGCCAGCTCACCATCGACAGGGGATGAAAAACTGTTTTTT
TRBV12-3/TRBV12-4	-	TRBJ1-5	once	CASSLVRDTVVF	TGTGCCAGCAGTTTAGTCCGGGACACGGTGGTTTTT
TRBV20-1	-	TRBJ2-1	-	CSASNPLSDEQFF	TGCAGTGCTAGTAACCCGCTCTCGGATGAGCAGTTCTTC
TRBV7-9	-	TRBJ1-2	-	CASSPRDTSGYTF	TGTGCCAGCAGCCCCCGGGACACAAGTGGCTACACCTTC
TRBV6-2/TRBV6-3	TRBD1	TRBJ1-2	-	CASSKTGSGYTF	TGTGCCAGCAGTAAGACAGGGAGTGGCTACACCTTC
TRBV18	-	TRBJ2-3	-	CASSPILGTDTQYF	TGTGCCAGCTCACCCATACTAGGCACAGATACGCAGTATTTT
TRBV29-1	-	TRBJ1-4	-	CSVETGLGEKLFF	TGCAGCGTTGAAACAGGGTTGGGCGAAAAACTGTTTTTT
TRBV7-3	TRBD2	TRBJ2-3	once	CASSPSGGALDTQYF	TGTGCCAGCAGCCCTAGCGGGGGGGCCTTAGATACGCAGTATTTT
TRBV4-3	TRBD2	TRBJ2-3	-	CASSQDRTSGRGSTDTQYF	TGCGCCAGCAGCCAAGATCGGACTAGCGGGAGAGGCAGCACAGATACGCAGTATTTT
TRBV25-1	-	TRBJ1-4	few	CASSATTGFYEKLFF	TGTGCCAGCAGTGCTACGACAGGATTTTATGAAAAACTGTTTTTT
TRBV9	TRBD1	TRBJ2-3	-	CASSEGQGAVTQYF	TGTGCCAGCAGCGAGGGGCAGGGGGCTGTTACGCAGTATTTT
TRBV19	-	TRBJ1-2	-	CASSGLNYGYTF	TGTGCCAGCTCGGGACTGAACTATGGCTACACCTTC
TRBV7-9	-	TRBJ2-1	-	CASSFYGSGYNEQFF	TGTGCCAGCAGCTTTTACGGGAGCGGCTACAATGAGCAGTTCTTC
TRBV5-4	TRBD2	TRBJ2-5	-	CASSKRLAGGQETQYF	TGTGCCAGCAGCAAGAGACTAGCGGGAGGCCAAGAGACCCAGTACTTC
TRBV5-1	TRBD1	TRBJ2-5	few	CASSPGTAQETQYF	TGCGCCAGCAGCCCCGGGACAGCCCAAGAGACCCAGTACTTC
TRBV6-5	-	TRBJ2-1	-	CASQIDRFYNEQFF	TGTGCCAGTCAGATAGACAGGTTCTACAATGAGCAGTTCTTC
TRBV19	-	TRBJ1-3	-	CASSPRQGISSGNTIYF	TGTGCCAGTAGTCCCCGGCAGGGTATATCCTCTGGAAACACCATATATTTT
TRBV7-2	TRBD1	TRBJ1-2	once	CASSSRQGGRYGYTF	TGTGCCAGCAGCTCGCGACAGGGGGGTCGTTATGGCTACACCTTC
TRBV5-1	TRBD1	TRBJ2-5	-	CASSLDRGRRETQYF	TGCGCCAGCAGCTTGGACAGGGGGCGCCGGGAGACCCAGTACTTC
TRBV5-8	-	TRBJ1-2	few	CASSLRRELWGYTF	TGTGCCAGCAGCTTGAGGCGGGAGCTATGGGGCTACACCTTC
TRBV7-2	-	TRBJ1-5	-	CASSFPGVTYQPQHF	TGTGCCAGCAGCTTCCCGGGGGTAACCTATCAGCCCCAGCATTTT
TRBV27	-	TRBJ2-7	-	CASSSGPAYEQYF	TGTGCCAGCAGTTCAGGCCCCGCCTACGAGCAGTACTTC
TRBV7-8	-	TRBJ1-5	-	CASSLGRQVWRQPQHF	TGTGCCAGCAGCTTAGGTAGACAGGTTTGGAGGCAGCCCCAGCATTTT
TRBV18	-	TRBJ2-2	once	CASSPFRGELFF	TGTGCCAGCTCACCCTTTCGGGGGGAGCTGTTTTTT
TRBV24-1	TRBD2	TRBJ2-1	-	CAPGLARTEQFF	TGTGCCCCAGGACTAGCTCGGACTGAGCAGTTCTTC
TRBV7-2	-	TRBJ2-2	few	CASSLVQWPLSTGELFF	TGTGCCAGCAGCTTAGTACAGTGGCCGCTTAGCACCGGGGAGCTGTTTTTT
TRBV11-1	TRBD2	TRBJ2-7	-	CASSLRLGGSYEQYF	TGTGCCAGCAGCTTAAGGCTGGGGGGGTCCTACGAGCAGTACTTC
TRBV24-1	TRBD1	TRBJ2-2	-	CATSASLRGRPGELFF	TGTGCCACCAGTGCGAGCCTCAGGGGGCGCCCCGGGGAGCTGTTTTTT
TRBV6-1	TRBD1	TRBJ1-3	-	CASSLQGSGNTIYF	TGTGCCAGCAGCCTACAGGGGTCTGGAAACACCATATATTTT